This TCR beta chain emerged from a study of shared clonotypes between healthy human individuals. Overall study: For every donor, three CD4 naive, three CD4 memory, two CD8 naive and one CD8 memory plates were used. Study-wide results and limits: Generation of non-shared clonotypes was less probable than generation of clonotypes shared by all four donors.

The protocol was immunoSEQ multiplex PCR, while the TCRdb copy is restricted to in-frame clones and leaves out a portion. The data hold a few million clones, with roughly 95% observed a single time. Terminally differentiated effector memory CD45RA+ cells were excluded from the naive CD8 cells, which were CD45RO-negative and positively selected for CCR7. V shed 6 bases, J shed 0 bases, and the junction held 13 bases outside the gene matches. This CDR3 has 19 amino acids. Germline lookup yields CDR1 MGHRA and CDR2 YSYEKL. Note on this clone: What it binds is unknown.

The sequenced sample was naive CD8+ T cells from PBMCs. This sequence originates from a man aged 18 to 30 in good health. Some clones in this sample may be carry-over from other donors' samples. The chain has TRBV4-1 and TRBJ2-1; 11 nucleotides align to TRBD2. The CDR3 DNA reads TGCGCCAGCAGACTGGCCGGGACTAGCGGTTCAAGCTCCTACAATGAGCAGTTCTTC. This gives the protein CASRLAGTSGSSSYNEQFF.